The T cell receptor beta chain described here comes from a study of cytomegalovirus exposure and HLA in healthy donors. Study outcomes and limitations: Researchers reported that three CMV-associated chains were confirmed in vitro as CMV antigen-specific.

There were likely unrecorded immune exposures, though donors were nominally healthy when sampled. A word on this clone: The antigen is not known.

The CDR3 has 14 residues. V dropped 8 bases and J dropped 6; count of bases not matched to a gene: 12. CDR1 MNHEY and CDR2 SMNVEV come from the germline V gene (reference sequence). With 60 Vbeta and 13 Jbeta primers, the PCR was carried out. Only in-frame clones appear in the TCRdb table, and some are missing; sequencing was by immunoSEQ multiplex PCR. Among about 95,000 clones listed, just over 70% were seen once. The chain combines TRBV27 with TRBJ2-7, with TRBD2 matching over 8 bases. This clonotype was sampled from a man aged 55 to 69 in good health and CMV-seronegative. Sequences were obtained from PBMCs. The CDR3 DNA reads TGTGCCAGCTCCCCCGGGACTAGAGTCGCCGAGCAGTACTTC. Protein product: CASSPGTRVAEQYF.